This T cell receptor beta chain was captured by sequencing in a study of control samples from healthy donors and cancer patients. This CDR3 is 14 amino acids long. Germline loops: CDR1 SGHAT, CDR2 FQNNGV. V was trimmed by 3 bases and J by 2 bases, leaving 10 bases between them. Sequencing used immunoSEQ multiplex PCR; TCRdb keeps in-frame clones, though not all of them. The table includes under 150,000 clones, 87% detected once. The chain combines TRBV11-2 with TRBJ1-1; D perhaps matches TRBD1 (5 bases). Sequenced input: blood. This clonotype was obtained from a man aged 40-49 years in good health. The CDR3 protein is CASSLGGANTEAFF. CDR3 nucleotide sequence: TGTGCCAGCAGCTTGGGCGGGGCCAACACTGAAGCTTTCTTT.